These T cell receptor beta chains were read from a single sample in a study of vaccination and CD4 T cells after COVID-19. These TCRs' antigens remain unknown. One entry per CDR3 protein, called by TCRdb with MiXCR from the PCR reads. The sample records about 9,100 distinct CDR3 sequences, about 70% being singletons. The sequencing sample was made of CD4+ T cells from blood, cultured in vitro. These receptors all stem from a human donor who had recovered from COVID-19. The CDR3 runs from the conserved cysteine through the conserved F or W. The D gene is left open where the match is weak. The size entry is marked missing in some rows and otherwise reads once, few, many or a size class.

-,-,15,TRBJ2-7,TRBV27,TGTGCCAGCAGTTCCCGACAGGTAGTCTCCTACGAGCAGTACTTC,CASSSRQVVSYEQYF
-,few,14,TRBJ2-7,TRBV6-1,TGTGCCAGCAGTGACAGGGCCGGCAAGGGCGAGCAGTACTTC,CASSDRAGKGEQYF
-,-,13,TRBJ1-2,TRBV15,TGTGCCACCAGCGCCGGGGGTACCTATGGCTACACCTTC,CATSAGGTYGYTF
-,-,12,TRBJ1-1,TRBV20-1,TGCAGTGTCTGGACAGCCAACACTGAAGCTTTCTTT,CSVWTANTEAFF
-,-,17,TRBJ2-2,TRBV7-2,TGTGCCAGCAGCCATCCTGCTAGAGGGGCGGGAACCGGGGAGCTGTTTTTT,CASSHPARGAGTGELFF
-,-,15,TRBJ1-2,TRBV15,TGTGCCACCAGCAGAGATAAGACAGACCGCTATGGCTACACCTTC,CATSRDKTDRYGYTF
-,-,16,TRBJ2-5,TRBV4-3,TGCGCCAGCAGCCAAGAACGGACGGCCGGGGTTGGGACCCAGTACTTC,CASSQERTAGVGTQYF
-,-,14,TRBJ1-5,TRBV7-8,TGTGCCAGCAGTTTGACGGTTAGCAATCAGCCCCAGCATTTT,CASSLTVSNQPQHF
TRBD2,once,15,TRBJ2-5,TRBV7-2,TGTGCCAGCAGCTTCCTAGCGGGGGGGAAAGAGACCCAGTACTTC,CASSFLAGGKETQYF
-,-,14,TRBJ1-6,TRBV7-6,TGTGCCAGCAGTTATTCACAGGGAGGCTCACCCCTCCACTTT,CASSYSQGGSPLHF
-,-,15,TRBJ2-7,TRBV9,TGTGCCAGCAGCATAAGACCTGGACAGAAGTACGAGCAGTACTTC,CASSIRPGQKYEQYF
-,-,12,TRBJ1-5,TRBV5-6,TGTGCCAGCAGCTGGGGGCCTGAGCCCCAGCATTTT,CASSWGPEPQHF
-,-,15,TRBJ1-5,TRBV7-9,TGTGCCAGCAGCTTGAAGGGTCATAGCAATCAGCCCCAGCATTTT,CASSLKGHSNQPQHF
-,-,15,TRBJ1-2,TRBV30,TGTGCCTTTACCCCTTGGGACGTTCGCACCGGGGGCTACACCTTC,CAFTPWDVRTGGYTF
TRBD2,once,15,TRBJ2-3,TRBV6-2/TRBV6-3,TGTGCCAGCAGGGCTAGCGGACAACGCACAGATACGCAGTATTTT,CASRASGQRTDTQYF
TRBD1,-,14,TRBJ2-7,TRBV29-1,TGCAGCGTCGGACAGGGGAACCGCTTTGGAGAGCAGTACTTC,CSVGQGNRFGEQYF
-,-,14,TRBJ1-2,TRBV7-9,TGTGCCAGCAGCCCCGAGGGGAGCATCGGCGGCTACACCTTC,CASSPEGSIGGYTF
TRBD2,-,15,TRBJ2-3,TRBV20-1,TGCAGTGCTGGGACTAGCGGGGGGCCAGGGGATACGCAGTATTTT,CSAGTSGGPGDTQYF
-,-,15,TRBJ2-1,TRBV5-8,TGTGCCAGCAGCTTGGCTGCCGGGGCTTACAATGAGCAGTTCTTC,CASSLAAGAYNEQFF
-,-,13,TRBJ1-2,TRBV19,TGTGCCAGTCACCAAGGAACAGGGCCTGACTACACCTTC,CASHQGTGPDYTF
-,-,15,TRBJ1-5,TRBV20-1,TGCAGTGCTAGAGCCTTGGGGGAACCGAATCAGCCCCAGCATTTT,CSARALGEPNQPQHF
TRBD1,-,15,TRBJ1-2,TRBV6-5,TGTGCCAGCAGTTACTCACCGACAGGGGGAGAGGGCTACACCTTC,CASSYSPTGGEGYTF
-,-,13,TRBJ2-1,TRBV6-2/TRBV6-3,TGTGCCAGCAGCCTTCGGATACCGGGGGGCCATATCTTC,CASSLRIPGGHIF
-,few,12,TRBJ1-2,TRBV28,TGTGCCAGCAGTCCCGTAAACTATGGCTACACCTTC,CASSPVNYGYTF
-,-,12,TRBJ1-2,TRBV7-2,TGTGCCAGCAGCTTCTCAAACTATGGCTACACCTTC,CASSFSNYGYTF
-,-,16,TRBJ1-1,TRBV25-1,TGTGCCAGCAGTAAATCTACAGCCCTTTTGAGAACTGAAGCTTTCTTT,CASSKSTALLRTEAFF
TRBD2,few,14,TRBJ2-7,TRBV5-4,TGTGCCAGCAGCTTGGAAGCGGGGAGTTACGAGCAGTACTTC,CASSLEAGSYEQYF
-,-,13,TRBJ2-5,TRBV6-1,TGTGCCAGCAGTACTCAGCCCCAAGAGACCCAGTACTTC,CASSTQPQETQYF
TRBD1,-,17,TRBJ1-5,TRBV20-1,TGCAGTGCTAGACCGGGACAGGGATCTTATAGCAATCAGCCCCAGCATTTT,CSARPGQGSYSNQPQHF
-,-,13,TRBJ2-7,TRBV7-7,TGTGCCAGCAGCCCAGGGGAATCCTACGAGCAGTACTTC,CASSPGESYEQYF
-,-,12,TRBJ1-2,TRBV7-9,TGTGCCAGCAGCTTCGGGACCTATGGCTACACCTTC,CASSFGTYGYTF
-,-,14,TRBJ2-3,TRBV7-3,TGTGCCAGCAGCTTGGGCCCTAGCACAGATACGCAGTATTTT,CASSLGPSTDTQYF
-,-,15,TRBJ1-5,TRBV7-2,TGTGCCAGCAGCTTAGGCGGGTACTACAATCAGCCCCAGCATTTT,CASSLGGYYNQPQHF
-,few,14,TRBJ1-2,TRBV10-1,TGCGCCAGCAGTGGACCCGCGACTAACTATGGCTACACCTTC,CASSGPATNYGYTF
TRBD2,-,15,TRBJ2-7,TRBV19,TGTGCCAGTAGTACCGGGGGGGGCAGGGGACCGACATCCGCCTTC,CASSTGGGRGPTSAF
-,few,11,TRBJ1-2,TRBV6-2/TRBV6-3,TGTGCCAGCAGGGAAAACTATGGCTACACCTTC,CASRENYGYTF
-,once,14,TRBJ1-1,TRBV12-3/TRBV12-4,TGTGCCAGCAGTCTGACGTGGGGGGGCACTGAAGCTTTCTTT,CASSLTWGGTEAFF
TRBD1,-,15,TRBJ2-1,TRBV5-4,TGTGCCAGCAGCCGGGGACAGGGGGCAAGCAATGAGCAGTTCTTC,CASSRGQGASNEQFF
-,-,13,TRBJ1-2,TRBV11-2,TGTGCCAGCAGCTTAGTCAGGGACTCCGGCTACACCTTC,CASSLVRDSGYTF
-,-,15,TRBJ1-6,TRBV7-2,TGTGCCAGCAGCTTAAACCCCATCATCCGGTCACCCCTCCACTTT,CASSLNPIIRSPLHF
-,few,17,TRBJ1-1,TRBV27,TGTGCCAGCCGATTCGTGTCGGCCGAACCCATGAACACTGAAGCTTTCTTT,CASRFVSAEPMNTEAFF
-,-,16,TRBJ1-5,TRBV28,TGTGCCAGCAGTTTATGGAGCGGGGCGGGCAATCAGCCCCAGCATTTT,CASSLWSGAGNQPQHF
TRBD1,-,13,TRBJ1-1,TRBV20-1,TGCAGTGCTAAGACAGGGAAGAACACTGAAGCTTTCTTT,CSAKTGKNTEAFF
-,few,14,TRBJ1-2,TRBV2,TGTGCCAGCAAAGGCCTAGTGGGGGTTCGGGGCTACACCTTC,CASKGLVGVRGYTF